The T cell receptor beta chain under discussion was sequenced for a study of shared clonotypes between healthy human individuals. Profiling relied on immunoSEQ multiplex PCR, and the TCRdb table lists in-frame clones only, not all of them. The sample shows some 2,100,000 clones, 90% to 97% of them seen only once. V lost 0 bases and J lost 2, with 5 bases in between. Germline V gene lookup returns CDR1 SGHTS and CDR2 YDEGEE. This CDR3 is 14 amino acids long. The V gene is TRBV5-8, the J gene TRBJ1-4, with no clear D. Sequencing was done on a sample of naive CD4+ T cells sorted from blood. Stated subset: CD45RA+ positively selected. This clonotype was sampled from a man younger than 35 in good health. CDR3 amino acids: CASSLGFTNEKLFF. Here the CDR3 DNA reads TGTGCCAGCAGCTTGGGGTTTACTAATGAAAAACTGTTTTTT.